This is a list of T cell receptor beta chains from one sample in a study of cytomegalovirus exposure and HLA in healthy donors. Sequencing used immunoSEQ multiplex PCR; TCRdb keeps in-frame clones, though not all of them. Of some 150,000 clones listed, around 67% are singletons. Input material: PBMCs. These receptor sequences come from a man aged 18 to 30 in good health and CMV-seropositive. Both conserved end residues are part of each CDR3. The order of the fields is J gene, D gene, clone size, V gene, CDR3 DNA, CDR3 protein. D genes are given only for firm matches. Not all rows give a size; the values are once, few, many and, for expanded clones, a class.

TRBJ2-7,TRBD1,-,TRBV7-8,TGTGCCAGCAGCCGACAGGGCTACGAGCAGTACTTC,CASSRQGYEQYF
TRBJ1-4,TRBD1,-,TRBV28,TGTGCCAGCAAACTCTTCGGACAGGGGTGGGAAAAACTGTTTTTT,CASKLFGQGWEKLFF
TRBJ2-5,-,-,TRBV2,TGTGCCAGCAGTGAAGAGCTAGTATGGACCCAGTACTTC,CASSEELVWTQYF
TRBJ2-1,-,-,TRBV5-6,TGTGCCAGCAGCTTGACTCAGGGTATGGCCTACAATGAGCAGTTCTTC,CASSLTQGMAYNEQFF
TRBJ1-5,-,-,TRBV28,TGTGCCAGCAGTTTATGGACAAAAAGGCGCAATCAGCCCCAGCATTTT,CASSLWTKRRNQPQHF
TRBJ1-3,TRBD1,-,TRBV19,TGTGCCAGTAGATCGGACAGGACCCCTGGAAACACCATATATTTT,CASRSDRTPGNTIYF
TRBJ1-5,-,-,TRBV28,TGTGCCAGCAGCCGAAGTTCCAGGGGAATCCCTTATCAGCCCCAGCATTTT,CASSRSSRGIPYQPQHF
TRBJ2-5,-,-,TRBV7-9,TGTGCCAGCAGCCAAATCGGACAGCCCCAAGAGACCCAGTACTTC,CASSQIGQPQETQYF
TRBJ1-6,TRBD1,-,TRBV11-2,TGTGCCAGCAGCTTAGGATGGCCCCCGGGACAGAAAAATTCACCCCTCCACTTT,CASSLGWPPGQKNSPLHF
TRBJ2-3,TRBD2,few,TRBV7-9,TGTGCCAGCAGCTCTATAGCGGGCCGCCGCACAGATACGCAGTATTTT,CASSSIAGRRTDTQYF
TRBJ2-1,TRBD2,-,TRBV2,TGTGCCAGCAGGAGTACTAGCGGGGGGGCCCATGAGCAGTTCTTC,CASRSTSGGAHEQFF
TRBJ2-6,TRBD1,few,TRBV6-6,TGTGCCAGCGGACAGGGGGATGGGGCCAACGTCCTGACTTTC,CASGQGDGANVLTF
TRBJ2-7,-,-,TRBV10-3,TGTGCCATCAGTGAAGACAGATACACCTACGAGCAGTACTTC,CAISEDRYTYEQYF
TRBJ2-2,-,-,TRBV6-5,TGTGCCAGCAGGATAAAAGTTACGGGCACCGGGGAGCTGTTTTTT,CASRIKVTGTGELFF
TRBJ2-7,-,-,TRBV7-2,TGTGCCAGCAGCTTTGGGACATCAGGCGGGTTCTACGAGCAGTACTTC,CASSFGTSGGFYEQYF
TRBJ1-4,-,-,TRBV29-1,TGCAGCGCCCGGACAAGCGGGGGGGACTATGAAAAACTGTTTTTT,CSARTSGGDYEKLFF
TRBJ2-7,-,-,TRBV6-1,TGTGCCAGCGGGAGTTACGAGCAGTACTTC,CASGSYEQYF
TRBJ2-1,TRBD2,-,TRBV9,TGTGCCAGCAGCGCGGGACTAGCGGGAGGCTCCTTCTCCTACAATGAGCAGTTCTTC,CASSAGLAGGSFSYNEQFF
TRBJ2-7,-,-,TRBV18,TGTGCCAGCTCACCCCGGCGCGGCTACGAGCAGTACTTC,CASSPRRGYEQYF
TRBJ2-5,TRBD1,few,TRBV19,TGTGCCACCGGAGACAGGGGGCTTTCGGAGACCCAGTACTTC,CATGDRGLSETQYF
TRBJ1-1,TRBD1,few,TRBV19,TGTGCCAGTAGGAGACAGGGGGAAGGTGACACTGAAGCTTTCTTT,CASRRQGEGDTEAFF
TRBJ2-7,-,-,TRBV4-1,TGCGCCAGCAGCCAAGAACGGAGCTCCTACGAGCAGTACTTC,CASSQERSSYEQYF
TRBJ2-1,-,few,TRBV5-1,TGCGCCAGCAGCTTGGGGGTAGTGGCAGGGGGGCTCAATGAGCAGTTCTTC,CASSLGVVAGGLNEQFF
TRBJ1-1,-,-,TRBV6-5,TGTGCCAGCAGTTACAGGGGTCGGTCGGAAGCTTTCTTT,CASSYRGRSEAFF
TRBJ1-6,TRBD1,-,TRBV18,TGTGCCAGCTCAGAGAGTCACTGGGACAGGGCGGAATCACCCCTCCACTTT,CASSESHWDRAESPLHF
TRBJ1-1,-,many,TRBV10-2,TGCGCCAGCAGTGAATTTGGGGCGGGGAGGACTGAAGCTTTCTTT,CASSEFGAGRTEAFF
TRBJ2-6,-,-,TRBV29-1,TGCAGCGTAGGGGGTACTGGGGCCAACGTCCTGACTTTC,CSVGGTGANVLTF
TRBJ1-3,TRBD1,-,TRBV7-8,TGTGCCAGCAGCCTGAGACAGGGGGCCTTTCTGCCCCCCTCTGGAAACACCATATATTTT,CASSLRQGAFLPPSGNTIYF
TRBJ1-2,-,-,TRBV7-9,TGTGCCAGCAGCTTAGCGATGACGACAGGAATTGTTTCCGATGATGGCTACACCTTC,CASSLAMTTGIVSDDGYTF
TRBJ2-1,-,once,TRBV9,TGTGCCAGCAGCGTCCAGGGCTATGAGCAGTTCTTC,CASSVQGYEQFF
TRBJ2-3,TRBD2,-,TRBV5-1,TGCGCCAGCAGCTTAGGGACTAGCGGGGGCACAGATACGCAGTATTTT,CASSLGTSGGTDTQYF
TRBJ2-3,TRBD2,-,TRBV4-1,TGCGCCAGCAGCCAGGGGGGGGCGGGGGGCGGCACAGATACGCAGTATTTT,CASSQGGAGGGTDTQYF
TRBJ1-2,TRBD1,few,TRBV5-4,TGTGCCAGCAGCAGAAGGGACAGCGGCTACACCTTC,CASSRRDSGYTF
TRBJ1-5,-,-,TRBV6-1,TGTGCCAGCAGTGGACAGGATTATCAGCCCCAGCATTTT,CASSGQDYQPQHF
TRBJ2-1,TRBD1,few,TRBV7-9,TGTGCCAGCAGCTCTGACCAGAGGTGGACAGGGGGGTATGAGCAGTTCTTC,CASSSDQRWTGGYEQFF
TRBJ2-5,-,-,TRBV6-1,TGTGCCAGCAGTGAAGAGTGGCGGGAGACCCAGTACTTC,CASSEEWRETQYF
TRBJ1-1,TRBD1,few,TRBV6-5,TGTGCCAGCAGTCCCGGACAGGGGGTCACTGAAGCTTTCTTT,CASSPGQGVTEAFF
TRBJ2-2,TRBD1,few,TRBV6-5,TGTGCCAGCAGTTACTACACAGGGGGCGCAAGCGGGGAGCTGTTTTTT,CASSYYTGGASGELFF
TRBJ2-3,-,once,TRBV7-6,TGTGCCAGCAGCCTCGCGTCAGATACGCAGTATTTT,CASSLASDTQYF
TRBJ2-2,TRBD1,-,TRBV7-9,TGTGCCAGCAGACCTCCGGGACAGGGGGCTAACGGGGAGCTGTTTTTT,CASRPPGQGANGELFF
TRBJ1-3,-,-,TRBV4-3,TGCGCCAGCAGCCAAGGTCATTTAGAGGGGGCTGGAAACACCATATATTTT,CASSQGHLEGAGNTIYF
TRBJ1-1,TRBD1,-,TRBV5-5,TGTGCCAGCAGACTGACAGGGAATACTGAAGCTTTCTTT,CASRLTGNTEAFF
TRBJ1-3,TRBD1,-,TRBV4-2,TGTGCCAGCAGCCAGGAGGGACAGGGGGCCGTCGGAAACACCATATATTTT,CASSQEGQGAVGNTIYF
TRBJ2-3,-,few,TRBV30,TGTGCCTCCAATTACAGGGTTGGGACGCAGTATTTT,CASNYRVGTQYF